This TCR beta chain came from a study of vaccination and CD4 T cells after COVID-19 (dated by TCRdb to between 2020 and 2023). About the study as a whole: SARS-CoV-2 positivity had been established in the convalescent patients by nasal swab PCR, and mild disease was recorded in several of these patients and severe disease in one. The convalescent cohort included six males and four females, with two Hispanic individuals, seven Caucasians, two Asians and one multiracial person. Participants received two doses of either the Pfizer-BioNTech BNT162b2 vaccine (n=8) or the Moderna mRNA-1273 vaccine (n=2). Post-COVID blood samples from convalescent patients were collected a median of roughly 100 days after diagnosis, with a range of roughly 35 to 180 days. The time from the second vaccine dose to post-vaccine blood sampling had a median of roughly 79 days and ranged from roughly 13 to 241 days. For a few convalescent patients, samples were collected at an early post-vaccination timepoint (day 14) as well as at a late post-vaccination timepoint (days 161 to 241). Culture stimuli were overlapping spike peptide pools from SARS-CoV-2 and from the common cold coronaviruses HCoV-NL63, HCoV-OC43 and HCoV-229E. Control cultures received a CEFX viral epitope pool as the positive control, an HIV-1 Nef peptide pool as the negative control, or no peptide. In more than eight COVID-19 convalescent patients and a handful of infection-naive healthy vaccine recipients, researchers compared the spike-specific CD4+ TCR repertoire from before mRNA vaccination with the repertoire from after. Overall study results and their limits: The study included relatively few convalescent patients and did not analyze early timepoints after natural infection. The median count of SARS-CoV-2-reactive clonotypes went up from around 23 after infection to 30 to 40 after vaccination, although the change was not significant. In convalescent patients, nearly all vaccine-specific clones (304 of 307) were found to be mono-reactive for SARS-CoV-2 spike rather than cross-reactive with common cold coronaviruses. In convalescent patients, a median about 86% of post-vaccine SARS-CoV-2-reactive clones were detected only after vaccination, and vaccine-specific priming was suggested by this finding.

The CDR3 runs 17 amino acids, cysteine and phenylalanine included. Only the CDR3 part of the read is kept: 51 bases, read in frame from the first base. CDR1 is given as SGHVS and CDR2 as FQNEAQ, both from the germline V gene. V gives up 2 bases and J gives up 6 bases, and the segment between their germline ends measures 20 bases. This sample's time point label indicates: late sampling 161 to 241 days after vaccination in a few convalescent patients. The sample's treatment or condition, from its label and the paper: approximately nine-day PBMC culture with coronavirus spike peptide pools or control peptides (ViraFEST assay). The ViraFEST assay was used in the study, in which antigen-specific T cells were expanded with peptide pools and expanded clonotypes were subsequently identified by TCR sequencing. The positive SARS-CoV-2 PCR tests of the convalescent patients were dated from March to December 2020, before the Alpha, Beta and Delta variants emerged in the United States. PBMCs were cultured at 1.5 million to 2.5 million per well in IMDM supplemented with roughly 5% human AB serum and roughly 10 IU/ml IL-2, with about 10 ug/ml peptide pools added. On days 3 and 7, half of the culture medium was replaced with fresh IL-2-containing medium. After 10 days of culture, CD4+ T cells were isolated by negative selection with the EasySep CD4+ T cell isolation kit. Ficoll-Paque Plus gradient centrifugation was used to isolate PBMCs from whole blood, and the isolated PBMCs were then either used fresh or cryopreserved at -140C. Triplicate wells were generally used for each culture condition.

The protocol used for the library was PCR. TCR sequencing of DNA from cultured CD4+ T cells used the Oncomine TCR Beta short-read assay at the Johns Hopkins FTIC core. The QIAamp micro DNA kit was used to extract genomic DNA from the cultured CD4+ T cells. Oncomine TCR Beta libraries from cultured CD4+ T cells were pooled with unique dual indexes and sequenced on an Illumina iSeq 100. The paper's data handling went like this. Non-productive sequences were removed, and CDR3s not starting with C, not ending with F or W, or shorter than 7 amino acids were discarded. The MANAFEST web application was used to identify antigen-specific clonotypes by comparing peptide-stimulated wells against reference wells and other culture wells. Positive clones required FDR below 0.05, an odds ratio above 5, and productive frequency above 0.1% in at least two of three replicate wells. A clonotype counted as cross-reactive if it showed significant expansion both in the SARS-CoV-2 spike wells and in at least one common cold coronavirus spike condition. Levenshtein distances (stringdist) and unrooted phylogenetic trees (ape) in R version 3.6.1 were used to assess CDR3 homology. TCRdb's own reprocessing of the public reads used fastp at Q25 and MiXCR and kept productive beta chains. Duplicate CDR3 protein sequences are folded into a single record with the most common DNA and genes. The V and J calls follow TCRdb's processing rather than the paper's. This sample lists 20,000 or so distinct CDR3 sequences; less than 35% were detected once. The ten largest clones capture roughly 2.5% of the sample.

As regards this clonotype: Its recognized antigen is unknown. The input lacks base qualities; no much larger clone sits a single base away.

This sequence was found in a human donor who had recovered from COVID-19. The sample consisted of CD4+ T cells from blood, cultured in vitro, taken about 7 months after SARS-CoV-2 vaccination. The chain is made from TRBV7-8 and TRBJ2-1, with no confidently assigned D gene. CDR3 reads: CASSLTRIYPVSNEQFF. The sequenced DNA is TGTGCCAGCAGCTTAACTCGTATTTACCCCGTCTCCAATGAGCAGTTCTTC.